This TCR beta chain was captured in a study of blood T cell repertoires in COVID-19. About the study: The United States, Italy and Spain supplied acute and convalescent COVID-19 samples. PBMCs, B-cell-depleted T cells, or T cells provided the cDNA or gDNA that made up the material.

The CDR3 covers 17 residues. The ends lost 2 bases at V and 1 base at J; junction bases unmatched: 9. Germline V lookup: CDR1 LNHDA, CDR2 SQIVND (reference sequence). Original handling: Amplifying reference gene primers gave estimates of nucleated cell counts. Libraries were prepared by immunoSEQ multiplex PCR; TCRdb keeps only in-frame clonotypes and omits some of them. The DNA was the basis for D and trimming; V, J and clone size are from that table. Of about 42,000 clones in the sample, around 80% were seen once. The rearrangement links TRBV19 to TRBJ1-1, with 8 bases identical to TRBD1. The clonotype comes from a man older than 75 with acute or convalescent COVID-19. Material for sequencing was peripheral blood. CDR3 sequence: CASSILFRGRENTEAFF. In DNA form, the CDR3 reads TGTGCCAGTAGTATATTGTTCAGGGGGCGGGAGAACACTGAAGCTTTCTTT. The whole variable domain, remainder taken from reference TRBV19 and TRBJ1-1, is DGGITQSPKYLFRKEGQNVTLSCEQNLNHDAMYWYRQDPGQGLRLIYYSQIVNDFQKGDIAEGYSVSREKKESFPLTVTSAQKNPTAFYLCASSILFRGRENTEAFFGQGTRLTVV.